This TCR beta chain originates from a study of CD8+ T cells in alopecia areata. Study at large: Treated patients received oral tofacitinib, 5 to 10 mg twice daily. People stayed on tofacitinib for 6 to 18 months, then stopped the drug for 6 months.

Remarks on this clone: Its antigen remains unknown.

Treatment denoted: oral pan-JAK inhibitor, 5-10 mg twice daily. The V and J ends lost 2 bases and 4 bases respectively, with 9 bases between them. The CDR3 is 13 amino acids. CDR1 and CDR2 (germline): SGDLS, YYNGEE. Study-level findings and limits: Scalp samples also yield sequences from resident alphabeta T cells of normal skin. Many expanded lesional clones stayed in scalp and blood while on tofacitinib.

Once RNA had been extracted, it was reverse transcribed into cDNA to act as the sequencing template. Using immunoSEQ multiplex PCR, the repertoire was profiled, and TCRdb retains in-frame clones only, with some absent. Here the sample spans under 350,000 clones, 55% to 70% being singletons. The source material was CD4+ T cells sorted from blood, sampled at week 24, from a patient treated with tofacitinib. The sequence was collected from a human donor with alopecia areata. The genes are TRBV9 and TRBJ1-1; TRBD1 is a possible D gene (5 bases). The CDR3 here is CASSVRGGTEAFF. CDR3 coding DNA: TGTGCCAGCAGCGTGAGGGGAGGCACTGAAGCTTTCTTT.